The entry below describes one T cell receptor beta chain. Antigen: not known. Carried by the TCR beta cDNA libraries were unique molecular identifiers. The source material, roughly 0.9 to 11 million T cells, gave rise to 400,000 to 550,000 cDNA molecules. TCRdb fed the PCR reads into MiXCR, producing one record per CDR3 protein. The repertoire includes roughly 800,000 distinct CDR3 sequences, approximately 53% of them detected once, and approximately 4.3% sits in the top ten. The data stem from a study of post-analysis software for immune sequencing data. Study-wide results and caveats: Multiple sclerosis was associated with a significant reduction in normalized Chao1 diversity relative to controls. About 5 TRBV segments, including TRBV5-6, TRBV5-1 and TRBV20-1, were more frequent in patients than controls. The F measure placed samples prepared in the same batch into strongly shared clusters.

Trimming removed 4 bases from V and 2 bases from J, with 10 bases in between. The CDR3 is 13 amino acids. The germline gives CDR1 DFQATT, CDR2 SNEGSKA (reference sequence). The sequence was obtained from a girl aged 5-17 years with multiple sclerosis. The chain uses TRBV20-1 and TRBJ2-3; D gene unclear. Sequencing input: blood. The DNA for the CDR3 is TGCAGTGCTAAAGAGATCTTCACAGATACGCAGTATTTT. This sequence encodes CSAKEIFTDTQYF.